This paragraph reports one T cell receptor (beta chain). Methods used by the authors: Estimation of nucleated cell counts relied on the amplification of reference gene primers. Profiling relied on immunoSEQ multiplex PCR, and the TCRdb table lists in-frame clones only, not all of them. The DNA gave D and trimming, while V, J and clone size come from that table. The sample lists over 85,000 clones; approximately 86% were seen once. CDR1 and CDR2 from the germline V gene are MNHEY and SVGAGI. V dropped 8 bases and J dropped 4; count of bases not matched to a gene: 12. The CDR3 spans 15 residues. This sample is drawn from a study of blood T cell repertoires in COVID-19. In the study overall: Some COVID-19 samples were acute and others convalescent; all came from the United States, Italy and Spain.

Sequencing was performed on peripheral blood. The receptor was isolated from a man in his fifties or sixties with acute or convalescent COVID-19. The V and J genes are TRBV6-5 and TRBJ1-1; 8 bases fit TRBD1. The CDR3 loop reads CASLGQANIGTEAFF. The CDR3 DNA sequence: TGTGCCAGCCTGGGACAGGCAAATATAGGCACTGAAGCTTTCTTT.